The rows below give T cell receptor beta chains drawn from one sample of a study of shared clonotypes between healthy human individuals. Generated by immunoSEQ multiplex PCR, the TCRdb table keeps only in-frame clones and is missing some. The sample includes millions of clones, roughly 95% seen only once; the top ten take about 1.1%. Sequencing was performed on naive CD8+ T cells sorted from blood. These receptors were obtained from a young man in good health. The CDR3 runs from the conserved cysteine through the conserved F or W. Fields, in order: clone size, D gene, J gene, V gene, CDR3 protein, CDR3 DNA. D genes are given only for firm matches. Some rows mark clone size as missing; the rest say once, few, many or name a class of expanded clone.

once	-	TRBJ2-7	TRBV14	CASSASEGSRSYEQYF	TGTGCCAGCAGCGCTTCGGAGGGTAGCCGCTCCTACGAGCAGTACTTC
-	TRBD1	TRBJ2-7	TRBV6-1	CASSERDRAILYEQYF	TGTGCCAGCAGTGAACGCGACAGGGCGATTCTCTACGAGCAGTACTTC
-	-	TRBJ1-5	TRBV28	CASRRTDFQPQHF	TGTGCCAGCAGAAGGACAGATTTCCAGCCCCAGCATTTT
-	TRBD1	TRBJ2-7	TRBV11-1	CASSLAQGASYEQYF	TGTGCCAGCAGCTTAGCACAGGGGGCCTCCTACGAGCAGTACTTC
-	TRBD2	TRBJ2-1	TRBV7-9	CASSLPLAGGGNEQFF	TGTGCCAGCAGCTTACCGCTAGCGGGAGGAGGGAATGAGCAGTTCTTC
-	-	TRBJ1-2	TRBV5-4	CASSEGTGTFYGYTF	TGTGCCAGCAGCGAAGGTACCGGGACCTTCTATGGCTACACCTTC
-	TRBD1	TRBJ1-1	TRBV14	CASRFPGTGEAFF	TGTGCCAGCCGATTCCCTGGGACAGGTGAAGCTTTCTTT
-	-	TRBJ2-7	TRBV10-2	CASSADPYEQYF	TGCGCCAGCAGTGCGGACCCGTACGAGCAGTACTTC
-	-	TRBJ2-7	TRBV6-5	CASSSAVYEQYF	TGTGCCAGCAGTTCCGCAGTGTACGAGCAGTACTTC
-	-	TRBJ1-1	TRBV18	CASSLGREDTEAFF	TGTGCCAGCTCCCTCGGCAGGGAAGACACTGAAGCTTTCTTT
-	-	TRBJ2-7	TRBV5-6	CASKEGGTYEQYF	TGTGCCAGCAAAGAGGGGGGGACCTACGAGCAGTACTTC
-	-	TRBJ2-3	TRBV7-6	CASSLGTGSGGDTQYF	TGTGCCAGCAGCTTAGGGACGGGGTCTGGGGGGGATACGCAGTATTTT
-	-	TRBJ2-5	TRBV10-2	CASTDQGGVETQYF	TGCGCCAGCACCGACCAGGGTGGGGTGGAGACCCAGTACTTC
-	-	TRBJ1-2	TRBV25-1	CASSESGSGSGYTF	TGTGCCAGCAGTGAATCGGGGTCGGGATCTGGCTACACCTTC
-	TRBD2	TRBJ2-5	TRBV5-1	CASSLGTSGRIGETQYF	TGCGCCAGCAGCTTGGGGACTAGCGGGAGAATAGGAGAGACCCAGTACTTC
-	TRBD1	TRBJ1-2	TRBV6-6	CASSYSEGAVLGYTF	TGTGCCAGCAGTTACTCAGAGGGGGCGGTACTCGGCTACACCTTC
-	TRBD1	TRBJ2-1	TRBV11-3	CASSRQGTYNEQFF	TGTGCCAGCAGCCGACAGGGGACCTACAATGAGCAGTTCTTC
-	-	TRBJ1-1	TRBV19	CASSIDLGGGNTEAFF	TGTGCCAGTAGTATAGATCTGGGAGGGGGGAACACTGAAGCTTTCTTT
-	-	TRBJ2-7	TRBV9	CASSVAPGYYEQYF	TGTGCCAGCAGCGTAGCTCCAGGATACTACGAGCAGTACTTC
once	TRBD1	TRBJ2-4	TRBV5-6	CASSLVTGGMGKNIQYF	TGTGCCAGCAGCTTGGTCACAGGGGGCATGGGCAAAAACATTCAGTACTTC